This T cell receptor beta chain was observed in a study of T cells in Graves' hyperthyroidism and ophthalmopathy. Study summary: Once the initial diagnosis was made, peripheral blood was obtained before any treatment. Broader study findings: Ophthalmopathy could be told apart from stable hyperthyroidism with a 13 V-J model.

Using RNA transcripts as the source, TCR beta CDR3 regions were amplified. Initially, a first-round RT-PCR of the TCR CDR3 employed the HTBI primer set. From the multiplex PCR reads, TCRdb called clonotypes with MiXCR, one entry per CDR3 protein. The data show a few hundred thousand distinct CDR3 sequences, 15% to 20% seen once. Disease lasting under 3 months, a NOSPECS grade of at least 4, and a Clinical Activity Score of at least 3 were features of the ophthalmopathy patients. Clinical symptoms, serum thyroxine, TRAb, thyroid ultrasound and orbital computed tomography established diagnosis. On this clonotype itself: The antigen remains unidentified.

V shed 5 bases and J 0 bases; nucleotides not matched to a gene: 5. CDR3 size: 17 residues. The germline gives CDR1 SGHTA, CDR2 FQGNSA. The origin of this receptor is a man aged 18 to 30 with Graves' ophthalmopathy. The chain couples TRBV7-2 to TRBJ1-4; TRBD1 agrees at 11 bases. Source material: blood. The CDR3 region is CASSLDRGRATNEKLFF. CDR3 sequence (DNA): TGTGCCAGCAGCCTGGACAGGGGGCGGGCAACTAATGAAAAACTGTTTTTT.